This T cell receptor beta chain was profiled in a study of PD-L1 blockade in urothelial cancer. Turning to the study itself: Male sex and bladder-origin urothelial cancer characterized about 90% of the roughly 29 patients.

TCRdb's copy holds only in-frame clones and misses some; the assay was immunoSEQ multiplex PCR. In the table there are about 95,000 clones, roughly 87% of which are singletons. Regarding time point: pretreatment peripheral blood. V trimming: 1 base; J trimming: 6 bases; junction bases outside the gene matches: 9. The CDR3 extends over 16 amino acids. Germline CDR1 is LNHNV and CDR2 is YYDKDF (reference sequence). This TCR came from a man aged 55-75 years with urothelial cancer. The starting material was PBMCs, obtained around atezolizumab (anti-PD-L1) treatment. V usage is TRBV15 and J usage is TRBJ1-5; 7 bases align to TRBD1. The CDR3 spells CATSRVGQGGVQPQHF. In DNA, the CDR3 is TGTGCCACCAGCAGAGTAGGGCAGGGGGGAGTTCAGCCCCAGCATTTT.